The subject of this entry is one T cell receptor beta chain. These data are taken from a study of blood T cell repertoires in COVID-19. Overall study: There were acute and convalescent COVID-19 samples, and they came from the United States, Italy and Spain. T cells, B-cell-depleted T cells, or PBMCs supplied cDNA or gDNA.

The V gene end was trimmed by 0 bases and the J gene end by 5 bases; junction bases not matched to a gene: 0. Germline V gene sequence: CDR1 SEHNR, CDR2 FQNEAQ (reference sequence). The CDR3 has 15 amino acids. Authors' methods: By means of reference gene primer amplification, nucleated cell counts were estimated. The assay was immunoSEQ multiplex PCR, and TCRdb's table has in-frame clones only and misses some. V, J and clone size are those of that table, while D and trimming were read from the DNA. The sample has 150,000 to 190,000 clones, 85% to 90% seen once. V usage is TRBV7-9 and J usage is TRBJ1-4; 10 nucleotides agree with TRBD1. The sequencing input was peripheral blood. This TCR was recovered from a woman in her thirties or forties with acute or convalescent COVID-19. CDR3 amino acids: CASSLAGQGNEKLFF. Written as DNA, the CDR3 is TGTGCCAGCAGCTTAGCGGGACAGGGGAATGAAAAACTGTTTTTT.